This T cell receptor beta chain was profiled in a study of CD8 T cells in ankylosing spondylitis. 5'-RACE, quantitative and with molecular barcodes, yielded the TCR beta libraries. TCRdb called the 5' RACE reads again in MiXCR, with one record for every CDR3 protein. The sample has about 39,000 distinct CDR3 sequences, approximately 3% seen once. Study conclusions and caveats: With a CD8+ phenotype, disease-linked clones were relatively rare in peripheral blood. Reactive arthritis synovial fluid and blood previously showed some of these motif variants.

The CDR3 loop spans 14 amino acids. After removal of 2 bases from V and 7 bases from J, the junction contained 2 bases not matched to a gene. Germline V lookup: CDR1 SGDLS, CDR2 YYNGEE. This clonotype occurred many times. What it binds is not known. This clonotype was obtained from a male donor with ankylosing spondylitis or in good health (not recorded which). The rearrangement joins TRBV9 to TRBJ2-4, with 11 positions matching TRBD2. The source material was blood, either unsorted or a sorted T cell fraction (not recorded which). Here the CDR3 DNA reads TGTGCCAGCAGCGTTACTAGCGGGAGCAACATTCAGTACTTC. It yields the protein CASSVTSGSNIQYF.